Reported below is one T cell receptor (beta chain). Losses at the gene ends were 5 bases for V and 7 bases for J; bases not matched to a gene: 10. The CDR3 contains 15 residues. In germline, CDR1 is SGHTA, CDR2 FQGTGA. The sample comes from a study of blood T cell repertoires in COVID-19. Across the whole study: Collection of acute and convalescent COVID-19 samples took place in the United States, Italy and Spain. Sample material is recorded as cDNA or gDNA derived from T cells, B-cell-depleted T cells, or PBMCs.

The authors' processing: Amplification from reference gene primers served as the basis for estimated nucleated cell counts. Measured with immunoSEQ multiplex PCR; TCRdb has only the in-frame clones, and not every one. The V and J calls and clone size are taken from that table; D and trimming were inferred from the DNA. The table includes about 150,000 clones, 70% to 90% detected once. The chain recombines TRBV7-3 with TRBJ1-1, with 10 bases identical to TRBD1. The TCR sequence derives from a human donor in a cohort sampled during active COVID-19. Sequenced: peripheral blood. The CDR3 reads CASSPRQGARIEAFF. Written as DNA, the CDR3 is TGTGCCAGCAGCCCGAGACAGGGGGCGCGAATTGAAGCTTTCTTT.